The T cell receptor beta chain described here comes from a study of OX40 agonist ivuxolimab in advanced cancers. Findings and caveats of the study: By week 6 at 0.1 to 3.0 mg/kg, blood CD4+ and CD8+ T cells had expanded clonally.

On this clone itself: As yet, its antigen is unknown.

This CDR3 comprises 11 residues. Germline lookup yields CDR1 DFQATT and CDR2 SNEGSKA (reference sequence). Libraries were prepared by immunoSEQ multiplex PCR; TCRdb keeps only in-frame clonotypes and omits some of them. The sample consists of about 66,000 clones, over 80% of them appearing once. This TCR was sampled from an adult with an advanced solid tumor such as melanoma, head and neck, liver or kidney cancer. The sample consisted of CD4+ or CD8+ T cells sorted from blood, taken in a trial of the OX40 agonist ivuxolimab. This rearrangement joins TRBV20-1 to TRBJ2-3; no firm D call. DNA for the CDR3: TGCAGCGTCTCGAACCCAGATACGCAGTATTTT. Protein sequence: CSVSNPDTQYF.